This T cell receptor beta chain was found in a study of cytomegalovirus exposure and HLA in healthy donors. Findings of the study overall: The authors reported that TCR beta sequences could predict HLA-A and HLA-B alleles. These predictions were accurate for most subjects in the first cohort. About 87% or about 30% of the time was how often most TCR beta V segments were productive, according to an earlier analysis.

From germline, CDR1 is MDHEN and CDR2 SYDVKM. V dropped 2 bases and J dropped 10 bases, with 12 bases sitting between them. The CDR3 runs 12 residues. Concerning this clone: Its cognate antigen is unknown.

Use of 60 Vbeta and 13 Jbeta primers characterized the PCR. The table came from immunoSEQ multiplex PCR; TCRdb's copy has only in-frame clones and leaves some out. The sample shows hundreds of thousands of clones, 85% to 90% of them seen only once. The sample was PBMCs. The gene calls are TRBV28 and TRBJ2-7, with a possible D match to TRBD2 (5 bases). The sequence derives from a woman aged 18-29 years in good health and CMV-seronegative. The CDR3 nucleotides read TGTGCCAGCAGTTTAGTAGGCAGGACTCAGTACTTC. Translation gives CASSLVGRTQYF.